This entry concerns a single TCR beta chain. What it recognizes is unknown. The entry originates in a study of PD-L1 blockade in urothelial cancer. About the study: A median of about 140,000 T cells was found in the blood samples. Study results and caveats: Tumor-associated blood clones were expanded more by durable-benefit patients at 3 weeks. Lower pretreatment blood TCR clonality, under the median, predicted better survival, researchers reported.

The time point was: peripheral blood 6 weeks after treatment start. It was locally advanced or metastatic urothelial carcinoma that patients had. Some clones are missing from TCRdb's copy, which holds only in-frame ones; the method was immunoSEQ multiplex PCR. The table lists about 43,000 clones, about four fifths of them singletons. Trimming stripped 1 base from V and 7 bases from J, with 14 bases between. CDR3 length: 14 residues. The source was PBMCs, collected around atezolizumab (anti-PD-L1) treatment. The chain links TRBV23-1 to TRBJ2-7; D call uncertain. TRBV23-1 is known as an ORF, though its function is uncertain. This TCR was sampled from a man in his 60s with urothelial cancer. The CDR3 sequence: CASSQYGAPREQYF. The CDR3 nucleotides read TGCGCCAGCAGTCAATACGGAGCCCCTAGGGAGCAGTACTTC.